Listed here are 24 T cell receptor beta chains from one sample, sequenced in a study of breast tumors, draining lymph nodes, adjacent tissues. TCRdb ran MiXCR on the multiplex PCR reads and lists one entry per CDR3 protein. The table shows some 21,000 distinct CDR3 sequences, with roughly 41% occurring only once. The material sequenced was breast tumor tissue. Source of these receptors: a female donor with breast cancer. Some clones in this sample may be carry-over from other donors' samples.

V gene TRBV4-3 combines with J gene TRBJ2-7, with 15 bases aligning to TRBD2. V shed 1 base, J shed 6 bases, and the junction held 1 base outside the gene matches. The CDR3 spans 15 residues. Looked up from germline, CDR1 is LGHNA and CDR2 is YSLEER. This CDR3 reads CASSQGGLAGGEQYF. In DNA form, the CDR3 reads TGCGCCAGCAGCCAAGGGGGACTAGCGGGAGGCGAGCAGTACTTC.

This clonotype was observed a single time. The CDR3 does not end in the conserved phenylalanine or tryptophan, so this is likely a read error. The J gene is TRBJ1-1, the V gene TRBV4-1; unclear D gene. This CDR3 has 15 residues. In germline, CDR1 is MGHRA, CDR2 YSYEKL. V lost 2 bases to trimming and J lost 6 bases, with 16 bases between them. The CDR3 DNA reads TGCGCCAGCAGCCAACCTATCATCAGAGACGCTGAAGCTTTCCTT. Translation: CASSQPIIRDAEAFL.

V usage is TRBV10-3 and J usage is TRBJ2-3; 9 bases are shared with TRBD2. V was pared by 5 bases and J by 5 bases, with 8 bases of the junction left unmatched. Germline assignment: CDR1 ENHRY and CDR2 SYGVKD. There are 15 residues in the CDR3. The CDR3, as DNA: TGTGCCATCAGTAGATTAGCGGGAGCAGGAGATACGCAGTATTTT. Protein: CAISRLAGAGDTQYF.

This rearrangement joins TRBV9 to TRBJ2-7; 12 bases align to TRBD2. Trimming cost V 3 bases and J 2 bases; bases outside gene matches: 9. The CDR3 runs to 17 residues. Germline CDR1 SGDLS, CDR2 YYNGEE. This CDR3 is CASSAGLGLAGTYEQYF. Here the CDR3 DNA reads TGTGCCAGCAGCGCAGGGCTGGGACTAGCGGGCACCTACGAGCAGTACTTC.

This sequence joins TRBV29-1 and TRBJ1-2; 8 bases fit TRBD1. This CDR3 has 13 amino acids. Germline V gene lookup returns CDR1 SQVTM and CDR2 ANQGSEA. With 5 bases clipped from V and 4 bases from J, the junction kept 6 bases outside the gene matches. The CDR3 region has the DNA TGCAGCGTTACAGGGGGTTCTCTCTATGGCTACACCTTC. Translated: CSVTGGSLYGYTF.

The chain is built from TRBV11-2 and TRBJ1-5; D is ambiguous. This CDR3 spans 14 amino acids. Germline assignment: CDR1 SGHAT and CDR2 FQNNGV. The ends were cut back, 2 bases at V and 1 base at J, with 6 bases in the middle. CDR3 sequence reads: CASSLPGSNQPQHF. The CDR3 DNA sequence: TGTGCCAGCAGCTTACCGGGGAGCAATCAGCCCCAGCATTTT.

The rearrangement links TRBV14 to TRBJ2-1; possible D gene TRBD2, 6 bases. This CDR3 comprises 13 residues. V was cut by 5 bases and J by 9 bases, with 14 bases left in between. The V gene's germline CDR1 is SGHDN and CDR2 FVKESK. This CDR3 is CASSFRLGGEQFF. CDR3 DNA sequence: TGTGCCAGCAGCTTTCGACTAGGCGGTGAGCAGTTCTTC.

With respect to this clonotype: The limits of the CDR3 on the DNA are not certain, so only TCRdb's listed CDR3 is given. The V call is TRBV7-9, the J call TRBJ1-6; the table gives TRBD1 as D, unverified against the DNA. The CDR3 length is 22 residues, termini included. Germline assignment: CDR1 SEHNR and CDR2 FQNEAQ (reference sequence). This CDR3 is CASSFYICSALARDSRNSPLHF.

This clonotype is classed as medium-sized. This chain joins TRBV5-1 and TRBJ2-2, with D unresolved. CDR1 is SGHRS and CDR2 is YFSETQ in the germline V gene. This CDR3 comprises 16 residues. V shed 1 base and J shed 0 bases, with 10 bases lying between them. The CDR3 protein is CASSLWSQTNTGELFF. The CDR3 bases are TGCGCCAGCAGCTTGTGGAGTCAAACGAACACCGGGGAGCTGTTTTTT.

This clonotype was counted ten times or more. CDR3 sequence: CASSRTIDTQYF. CDR3 DNA: TGTGCCAGCAGTCGGACCATAGATACGCAGTATTTT. The J gene is TRBJ2-3, the V gene TRBV7-4; no clear D. Germline CDR1 is SGHVT and CDR2 is SQSDAQ. V was trimmed by 6 bases and J by 5 bases, leaving 9 bases between them. The CDR3 extends over 12 amino acids.

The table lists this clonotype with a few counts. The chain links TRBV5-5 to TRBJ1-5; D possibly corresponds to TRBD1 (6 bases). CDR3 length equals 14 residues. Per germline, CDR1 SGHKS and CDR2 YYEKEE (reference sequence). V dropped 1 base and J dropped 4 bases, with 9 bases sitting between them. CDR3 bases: TGTGCCAGCAGCTTGTTTAGGGGGAATCAGCCCCAGCATTTT. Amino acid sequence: CASSLFRGNQPQHF.

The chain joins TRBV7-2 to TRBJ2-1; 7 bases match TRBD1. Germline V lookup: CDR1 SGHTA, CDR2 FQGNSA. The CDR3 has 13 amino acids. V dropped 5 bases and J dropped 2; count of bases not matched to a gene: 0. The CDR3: CASSTGAYNEQFF. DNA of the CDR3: TGTGCCAGCAGCACAGGGGCCTACAATGAGCAGTTCTTC.

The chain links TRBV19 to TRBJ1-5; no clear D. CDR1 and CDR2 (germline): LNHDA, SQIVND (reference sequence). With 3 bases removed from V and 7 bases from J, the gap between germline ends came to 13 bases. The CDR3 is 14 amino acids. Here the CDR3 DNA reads TGTGCCAGTAGTATTCTTTCGGGTCCGCAGCCCCAGCATTTT. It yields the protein CASSILSGPQPQHF.

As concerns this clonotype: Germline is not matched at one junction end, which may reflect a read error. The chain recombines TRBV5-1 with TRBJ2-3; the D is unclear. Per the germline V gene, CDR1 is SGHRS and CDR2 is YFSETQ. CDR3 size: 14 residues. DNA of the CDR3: TGTGCCAGCAGATTCGGACCTTACTCCGATACGCAGTATTTT. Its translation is CASRFGPYSDTQYF.

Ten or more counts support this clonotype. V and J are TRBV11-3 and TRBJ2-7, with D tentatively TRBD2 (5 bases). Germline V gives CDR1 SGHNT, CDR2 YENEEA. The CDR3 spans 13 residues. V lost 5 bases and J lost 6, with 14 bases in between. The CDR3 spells CASSPGIEGEQYF. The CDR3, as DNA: TGTGCCAGCAGCCCCGGGATAGAGGGCGAGCAGTACTTC.

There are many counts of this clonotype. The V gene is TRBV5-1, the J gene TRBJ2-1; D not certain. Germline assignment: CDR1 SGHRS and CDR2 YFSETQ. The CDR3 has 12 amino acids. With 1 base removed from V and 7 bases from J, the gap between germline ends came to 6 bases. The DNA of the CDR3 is TGCGCCAGCAGCTTGTTTCGGAATGAGCAGTTCTTC. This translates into CASSLFRNEQFF.

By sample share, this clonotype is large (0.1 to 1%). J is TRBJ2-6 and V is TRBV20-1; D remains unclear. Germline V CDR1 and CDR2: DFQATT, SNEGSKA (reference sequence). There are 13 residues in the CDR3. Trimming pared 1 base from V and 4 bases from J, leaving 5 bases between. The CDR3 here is CSARGPGANVLTF. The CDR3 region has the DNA TGCAGTGCTAGAGGCCCCGGGGCCAACGTCCTGACTTTC.

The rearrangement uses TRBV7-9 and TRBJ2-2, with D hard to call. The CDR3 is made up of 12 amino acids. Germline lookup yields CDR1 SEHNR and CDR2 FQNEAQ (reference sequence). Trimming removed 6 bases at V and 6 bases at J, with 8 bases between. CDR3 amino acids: CASRRTSGELFF. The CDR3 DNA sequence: TGTGCCAGCAGGAGGACGTCCGGGGAGCTGTTTTTT.

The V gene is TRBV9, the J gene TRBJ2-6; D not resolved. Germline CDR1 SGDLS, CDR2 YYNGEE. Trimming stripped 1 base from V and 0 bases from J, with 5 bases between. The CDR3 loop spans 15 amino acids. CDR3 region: CASSVRSSGANVLTF. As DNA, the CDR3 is TGTGCCAGCAGCGTAAGGAGCTCTGGGGCCAACGTCCTGACTTTC. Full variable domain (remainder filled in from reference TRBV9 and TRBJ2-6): DSGVTQTPKHLITATGQRVTLRCSPRSGDLSVYWYQQSLDQGLQFLIQYYNGEERAKGNILERFSAQQFPDLHSELNLSSLELGDSALYFCASSVRSSGANVLTFGAGSRLTVL.

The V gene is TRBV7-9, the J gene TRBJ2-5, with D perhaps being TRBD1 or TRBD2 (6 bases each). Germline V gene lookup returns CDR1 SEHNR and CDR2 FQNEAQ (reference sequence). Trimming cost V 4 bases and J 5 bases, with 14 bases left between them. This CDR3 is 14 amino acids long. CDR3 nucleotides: TGTGCCAGCAGCTCCGTCGGGGGCTGGGAGACCCAGTACTTC. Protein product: CASSSVGGWETQYF.

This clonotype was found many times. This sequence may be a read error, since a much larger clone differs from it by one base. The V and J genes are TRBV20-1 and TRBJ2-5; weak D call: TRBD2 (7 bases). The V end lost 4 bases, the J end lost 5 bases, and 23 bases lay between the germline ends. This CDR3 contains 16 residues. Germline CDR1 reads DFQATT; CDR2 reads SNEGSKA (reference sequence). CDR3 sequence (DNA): TGCAGTGCTACCGGTGGGAGGGGGACGCCGTGGGAGACCCAGTACTTC. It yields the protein CSATGGRGTPWETQYF.

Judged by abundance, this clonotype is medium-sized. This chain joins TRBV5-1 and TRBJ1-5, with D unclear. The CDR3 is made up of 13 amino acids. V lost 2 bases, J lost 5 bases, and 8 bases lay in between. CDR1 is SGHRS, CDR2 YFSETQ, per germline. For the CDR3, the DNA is TGCGCCAGCAGCTTCGAGGGCGATCAGCCCCAGCATTTT. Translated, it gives CASSFEGDQPQHF. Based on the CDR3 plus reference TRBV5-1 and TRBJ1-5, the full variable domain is KAGVTQTPRYLIKTRGQQVTLSCSPISGHRSVSWYQQTPGQGLQFLFEYFSETQRNKGNFPGRFSGRQFSNSRSEMNVSTLELGDSALYLCASSFEGDQPQHFGDGTRLSIL.

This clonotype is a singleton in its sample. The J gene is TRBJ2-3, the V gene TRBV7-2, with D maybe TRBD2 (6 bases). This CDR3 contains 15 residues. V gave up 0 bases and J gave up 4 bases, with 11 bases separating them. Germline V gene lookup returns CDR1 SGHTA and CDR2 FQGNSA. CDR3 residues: CASSLAGASADTQYF. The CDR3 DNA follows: TGTGCCAGCAGCTTAGCGGGAGCTAGCGCAGATACGCAGTATTTT.

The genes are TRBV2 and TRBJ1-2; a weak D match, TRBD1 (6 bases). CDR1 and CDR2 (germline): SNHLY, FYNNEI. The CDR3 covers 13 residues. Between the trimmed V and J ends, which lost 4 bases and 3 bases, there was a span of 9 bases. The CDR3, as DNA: TGTGCCAGCAGTGGCGGACAGTACTATGGCTACACCTTC. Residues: CASSGGQYYGYTF.